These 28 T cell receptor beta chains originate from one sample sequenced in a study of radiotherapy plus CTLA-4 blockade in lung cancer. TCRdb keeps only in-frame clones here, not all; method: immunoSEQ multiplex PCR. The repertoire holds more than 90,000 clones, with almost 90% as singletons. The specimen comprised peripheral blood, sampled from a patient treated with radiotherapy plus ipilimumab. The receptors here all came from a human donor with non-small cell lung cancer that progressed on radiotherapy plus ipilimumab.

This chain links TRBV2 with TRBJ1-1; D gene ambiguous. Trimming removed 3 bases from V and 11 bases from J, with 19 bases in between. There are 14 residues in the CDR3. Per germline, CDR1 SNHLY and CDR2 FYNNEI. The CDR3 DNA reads TGTGCCAGCAGTGAGCTAGGGCAGCTGAAAGCGGCTTTCTTT. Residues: CASSELGQLKAAFF.

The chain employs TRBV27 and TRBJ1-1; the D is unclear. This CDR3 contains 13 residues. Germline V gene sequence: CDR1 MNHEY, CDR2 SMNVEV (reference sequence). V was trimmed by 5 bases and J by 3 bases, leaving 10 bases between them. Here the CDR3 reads CASSATMDTEAFF. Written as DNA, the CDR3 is TGTGCCAGCAGTGCCACAATGGACACTGAAGCTTTCTTT.

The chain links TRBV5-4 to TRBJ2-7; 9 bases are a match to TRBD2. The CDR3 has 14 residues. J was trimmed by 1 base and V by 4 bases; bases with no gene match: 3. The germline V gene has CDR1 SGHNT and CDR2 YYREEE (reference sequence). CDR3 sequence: CASSGGLASYEQYF. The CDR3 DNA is TGTGCCAGCAGCGGGGGACTAGCTTCCTACGAGCAGTACTTC. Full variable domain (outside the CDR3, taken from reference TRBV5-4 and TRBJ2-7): ETGVTQSPTHLIKTRGQQVTLRCSSQSGHNTVSWYQQALGQGPQFIFQYYREEENGRGNFPPRFSGLQFPNYSSELNVNALELDDSALYLCASSGGLASYEQYFGPGTRLTVT.

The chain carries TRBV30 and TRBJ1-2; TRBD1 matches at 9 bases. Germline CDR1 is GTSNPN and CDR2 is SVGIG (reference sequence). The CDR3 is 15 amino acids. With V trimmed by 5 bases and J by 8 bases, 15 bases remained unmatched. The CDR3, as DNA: TGTGCCTGGGGAAACTTTGGGACAGGGAGACGCGGCTACACCTTC. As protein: CAWGNFGTGRRGYTF.

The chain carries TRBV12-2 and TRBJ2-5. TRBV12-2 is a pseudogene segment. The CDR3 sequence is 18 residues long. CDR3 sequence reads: CASRFFLVWAQVRETQYF. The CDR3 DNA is TGTGCAAGTCGCTTCTTTCTTGTGTGGGCCCAAGTGAGGGAGACCCAGTACTTC.

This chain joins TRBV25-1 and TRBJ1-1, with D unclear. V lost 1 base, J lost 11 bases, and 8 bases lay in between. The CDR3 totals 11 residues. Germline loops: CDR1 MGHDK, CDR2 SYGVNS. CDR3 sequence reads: CASSELVRAFF. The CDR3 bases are TGTGCCAGCAGTGAATTAGTCAGGGCTTTCTTT.

The DNA of the CDR3 is TGTGCCAGCAGCTTGGACCCCTTCGGAGAGCAGTTCTTC. It encodes CASSLDPFGEQFF. The chain joins TRBV5-8 to TRBJ2-1; D is unclear. In germline, CDR1 is SGHTS, CDR2 YDEGEE. The length of the CDR3 is 13 residues. Trimming pared 0 bases from V and 10 bases from J, leaving 11 bases between.

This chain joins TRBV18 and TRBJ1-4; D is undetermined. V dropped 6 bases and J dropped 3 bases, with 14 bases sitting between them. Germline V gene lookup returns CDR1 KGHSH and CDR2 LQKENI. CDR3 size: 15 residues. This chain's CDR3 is CASSNSGAANEKLFF. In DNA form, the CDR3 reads TGTGCCAGCTCGAACTCGGGAGCTGCTAATGAAAAACTGTTTTTT.

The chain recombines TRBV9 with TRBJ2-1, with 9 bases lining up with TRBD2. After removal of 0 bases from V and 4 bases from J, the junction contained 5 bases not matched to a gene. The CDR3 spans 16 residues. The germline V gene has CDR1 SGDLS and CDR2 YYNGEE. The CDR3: CASSVDTSGLYNEQFF. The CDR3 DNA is TGTGCCAGCAGCGTAGATACTAGCGGGTTGTACAATGAGCAGTTCTTC.

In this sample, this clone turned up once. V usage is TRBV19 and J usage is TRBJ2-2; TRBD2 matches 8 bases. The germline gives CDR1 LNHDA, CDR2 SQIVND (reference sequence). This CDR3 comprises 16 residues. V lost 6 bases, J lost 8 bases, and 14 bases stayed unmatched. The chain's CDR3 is CASSQGAGVGSGELFF. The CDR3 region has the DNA TGTGCCAGTAGCCAAGGAGCGGGAGTGGGTTCAGGGGAGCTGTTTTTT.

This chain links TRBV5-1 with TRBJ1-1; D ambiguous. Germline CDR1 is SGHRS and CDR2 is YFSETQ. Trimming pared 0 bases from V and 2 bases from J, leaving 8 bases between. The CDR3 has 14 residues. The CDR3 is CASSLDRQNTEAFF. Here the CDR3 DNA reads TGCGCCAGCAGCTTGGACAGACAAAACACTGAAGCTTTCTTT.

This CDR3 is CATSLTGGMNTEAFF. CDR3 DNA: TGTGCCACCAGCCTAACAGGGGGAATGAACACTGAAGCTTTCTTT. This chain connects TRBV15 to TRBJ1-1, with 8 bases matching TRBD1. CDR1 is LNHNV and CDR2 is YYDKDF in the germline V gene (reference sequence). J was trimmed by 0 bases and V by 5 bases; bases with no gene match: 5. The CDR3 is made up of 15 amino acids.

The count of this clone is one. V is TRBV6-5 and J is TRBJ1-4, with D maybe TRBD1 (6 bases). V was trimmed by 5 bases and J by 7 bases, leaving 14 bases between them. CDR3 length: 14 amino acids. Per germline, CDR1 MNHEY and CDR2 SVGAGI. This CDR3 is CASSGGYRAEKLFF. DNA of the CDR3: TGTGCCAGCAGTGGGGGGTACAGGGCTGAAAAACTGTTTTTT.

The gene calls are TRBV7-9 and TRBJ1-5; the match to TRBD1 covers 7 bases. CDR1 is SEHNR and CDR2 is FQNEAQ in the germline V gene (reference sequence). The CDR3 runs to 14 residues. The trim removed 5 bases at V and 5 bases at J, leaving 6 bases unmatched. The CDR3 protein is CASSPTGRDQPQHF. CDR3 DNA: TGTGCCAGCAGCCCGACAGGGAGGGATCAGCCCCAGCATTTT. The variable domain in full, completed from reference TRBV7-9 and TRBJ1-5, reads DTGVSQNPRHKITKRGQNVTFRCDPISEHNRLYWYRQTLGQGPEFLTYFQNEAQLEKSRLLSDRFSAERPKGSFSTLEIQRTEQGDSAMYLCASSPTGRDQPQHFGDGTRLSIL.

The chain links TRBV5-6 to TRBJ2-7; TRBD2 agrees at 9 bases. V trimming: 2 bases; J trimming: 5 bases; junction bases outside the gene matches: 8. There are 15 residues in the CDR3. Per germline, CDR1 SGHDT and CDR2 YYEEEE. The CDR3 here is CASSFQGLAGHEQYF. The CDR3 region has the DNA TGTGCCAGCAGCTTTCAGGGGCTAGCGGGACACGAGCAGTACTTC.

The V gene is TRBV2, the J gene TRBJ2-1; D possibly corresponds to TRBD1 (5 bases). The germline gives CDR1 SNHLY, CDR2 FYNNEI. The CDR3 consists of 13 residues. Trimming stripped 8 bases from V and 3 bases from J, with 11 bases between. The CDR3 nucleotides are TGTGCCAGCGGTCGGCAGGGCTACAATGAGCAGTTCTTC. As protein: CASGRQGYNEQFF.

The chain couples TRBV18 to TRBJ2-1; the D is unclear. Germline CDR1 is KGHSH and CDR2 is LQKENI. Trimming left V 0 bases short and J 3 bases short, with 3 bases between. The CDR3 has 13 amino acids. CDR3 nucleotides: TGTGCCAGCTCACCACCTTACTACAATGAGCAGTTCTTC. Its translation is CASSPPYYNEQFF.

For the CDR3, the DNA is TGTGCCAGCAGCTTAGAGGTCGGGGGCTCTGGCTACACCTTC. The encoded protein is CASSLEVGGSGYTF. The rearrangement links TRBV7-9 to TRBJ1-2; possible D gene TRBD1, 6 bases. The V gene's germline CDR1 is SEHNR and CDR2 FQNEAQ (reference sequence). Trimming left V 1 base short and J 7 bases short, with 13 bases between. The CDR3 has 14 residues.

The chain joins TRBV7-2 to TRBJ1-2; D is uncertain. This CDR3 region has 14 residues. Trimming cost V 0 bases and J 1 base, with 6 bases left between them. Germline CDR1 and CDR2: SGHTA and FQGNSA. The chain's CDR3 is CASSLAGVNYGYTF. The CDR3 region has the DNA TGTGCCAGCAGCTTAGCAGGAGTTAACTATGGCTACACCTTC.

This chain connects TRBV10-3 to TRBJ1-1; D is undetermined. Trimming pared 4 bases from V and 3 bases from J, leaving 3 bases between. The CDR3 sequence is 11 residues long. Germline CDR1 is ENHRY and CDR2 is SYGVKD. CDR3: CAISGDTEAFF. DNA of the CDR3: TGTGCCATCAGTGGGGACACTGAAGCTTTCTTT.

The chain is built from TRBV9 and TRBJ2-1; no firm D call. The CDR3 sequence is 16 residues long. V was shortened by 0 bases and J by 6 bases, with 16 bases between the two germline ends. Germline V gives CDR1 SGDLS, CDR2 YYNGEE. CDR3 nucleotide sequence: TGTGCCAGCAGCGTAGCCAGCTTCCTTAGGGTCAATGAGCAGTTCTTC. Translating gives CASSVASFLRVNEQFF.

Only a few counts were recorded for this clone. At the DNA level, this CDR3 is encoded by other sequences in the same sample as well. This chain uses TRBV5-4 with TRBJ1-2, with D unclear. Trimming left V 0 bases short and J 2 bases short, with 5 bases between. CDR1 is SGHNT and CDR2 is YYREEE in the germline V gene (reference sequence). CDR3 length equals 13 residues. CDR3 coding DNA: TGTGCCAGCAGCTTGGGAGGGAACTATGGCTACACCTTC. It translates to CASSLGGNYGYTF.

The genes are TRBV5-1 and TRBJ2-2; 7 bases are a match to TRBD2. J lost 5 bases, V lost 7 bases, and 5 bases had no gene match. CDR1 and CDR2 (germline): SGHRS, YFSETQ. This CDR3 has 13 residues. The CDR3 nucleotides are TGCGCCAGCCAGCCCGGGGGGACCGGGGAGCTGTTTTTT. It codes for CASQPGGTGELFF.

CDR3: CASSEISGRTQYF. CDR3 in DNA: TGTGCCAGCAGTGAAATAAGCGGGAGGACCCAGTACTTC. The V and J genes are TRBV2 and TRBJ2-5; 8 bases are a match to TRBD2. Per germline, CDR1 SNHLY and CDR2 FYNNEI. The CDR3 contains 13 residues. With V trimmed by 2 bases and J by 7 bases, 3 bases remained unmatched.

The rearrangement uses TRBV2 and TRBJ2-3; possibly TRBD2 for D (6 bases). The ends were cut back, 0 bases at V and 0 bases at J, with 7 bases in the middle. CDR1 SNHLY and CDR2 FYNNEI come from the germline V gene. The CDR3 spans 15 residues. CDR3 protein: CASSEAGGSTDTQYF. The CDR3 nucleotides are TGTGCCAGCAGTGAAGCGGGAGGCAGCACAGATACGCAGTATTTT.

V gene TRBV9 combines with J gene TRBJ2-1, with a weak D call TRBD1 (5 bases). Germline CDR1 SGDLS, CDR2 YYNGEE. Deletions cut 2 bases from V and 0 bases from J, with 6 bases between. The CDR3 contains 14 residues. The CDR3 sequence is CASSVGPSYNEQFF. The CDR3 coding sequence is TGTGCCAGCAGCGTGGGGCCCTCCTACAATGAGCAGTTCTTC.

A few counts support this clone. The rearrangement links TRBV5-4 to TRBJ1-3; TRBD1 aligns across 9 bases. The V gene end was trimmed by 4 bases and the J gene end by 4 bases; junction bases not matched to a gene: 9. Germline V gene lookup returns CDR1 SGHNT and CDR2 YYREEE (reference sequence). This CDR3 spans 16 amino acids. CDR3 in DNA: TGTGCCAGCAGCAAAGAACAGGGGGCGGGCGGAAACACCATATATTTT. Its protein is CASSKEQGAGGNTIYF.

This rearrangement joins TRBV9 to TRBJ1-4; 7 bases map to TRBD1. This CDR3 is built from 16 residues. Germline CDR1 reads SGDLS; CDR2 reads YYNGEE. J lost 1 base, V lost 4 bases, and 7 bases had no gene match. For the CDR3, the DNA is TGTGCCAGCAGCTCAGACAGGGAAGTAACTAATGAAAAACTGTTTTTT. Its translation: CASSSDREVTNEKLFF.